This T cell receptor beta chain was found in a study of blood T cells in healthy people across ages. Regarding this clonotype: Given a much more abundant clone one base away, this may be a read error.

A second PCR of 7 to 11 cycles used a sample-barcoded 5' primer and a J-beta primer mix. MiXCR was run by TCRdb on the 5' RACE reads, yielding one entry per CDR3 protein. The sample has some 1.1 million distinct CDR3 sequences; around two fifths are singletons. The clonotype was recovered from a man aged 18 to 29 in good health. The sample was blood.

The CDR3, as DNA: TGTGTCAGCAGCTCACGCCAAGAGACCCAGTACTTC. It is translated as CVSSSRQETQYF. This chain uses TRBV7-9 with TRBJ2-5, with D unclear. This CDR3 is built from 12 residues. In germline, CDR1 is SEHNR, CDR2 FQNEAQ (reference sequence).